Shown below are 18 T cell receptor beta chains from a single sample sequenced in a study of cytomegalovirus exposure and HLA in healthy donors. 13 Jbeta primers and 60 Vbeta primers were used for the PCR. TCRdb's table, derived via immunoSEQ multiplex PCR, lists solely in-frame clones and lacks some. This sample yields about 110,000 clones, of which around three quarters are seen a single time; 7.7% belongs to the top ten. Input material: PBMCs. All receptors derive from a woman aged 45-60 years in good health and CMV-seropositive.

The rearrangement uses TRBV6-1 and TRBJ2-7; the D gene is possibly TRBD1 (6 bases). Germline CDR1 is MNHNS and CDR2 is SASEGT. The CDR3 is 12 amino acids. With 10 bases removed from V and 2 bases from J, the gap between germline ends came to 12 bases. The CDR3 loop reads CAILTGPYEQYF. The DNA for the CDR3 is TGTGCCATCTTGACAGGCCCCTACGAGCAGTACTTC.

CDR3 sequence: CASSYPGLCEEQYF. Here the CDR3 DNA reads TGTGCCAGCAGTTACCCAGGACTCTGTGAGGAGCAGTACTTC. The chain is built from TRBV6-5 and TRBJ2-7; perhaps TRBD2 as D (5 bases). CDR1 and CDR2 (germline): MNHEY, SVGAGI. This CDR3 comprises 14 residues. V lost 2 bases, J lost 7 bases, and 15 bases lay in between.

The chain has TRBV28 and TRBJ2-7; 7 nucleotides line up with TRBD1. The V segment lost 6 bases and the J segment 1 base; nucleotides outside the gene matches: 3. Germline V gene lookup returns CDR1 MDHEN and CDR2 SYDVKM. The CDR3 loop spans 13 amino acids. CDR3 residues: CASSPGQSYEQYF. CDR3 bases: TGTGCCAGCAGCCCGGGACAGTCCTACGAGCAGTACTTC.

In its sample, this clone was seen a few times. This sequence joins TRBV9 and TRBJ2-5, with D possibly TRBD2 on 5 matching bases. This CDR3 comprises 15 residues. The V end lost 0 bases, the J end lost 4 bases, and 13 bases lay between the germline ends. Germline V gene data show CDR1 as SGDLS and CDR2 as YYNGEE. The CDR3 DNA sequence: TGTGCCAGCAGCGTAGGAATTGGAGGTCGAGAGACCCAGTACTTC. Protein product: CASSVGIGGRETQYF.

J is TRBJ2-7 and V is TRBV7-2, with TRBD2 matching 11 bases. The germline gives CDR1 SGHTA, CDR2 FQGNSA. V dropped 5 bases and J dropped 4; count of bases not matched to a gene: 7. The CDR3 runs to 15 residues. The CDR3 region has the DNA TGTGCCAGCAGCGGAGGGACTAGCGGAAAGTACGAGCAGTACTTC. This sequence encodes CASSGGTSGKYEQYF.

The V gene is TRBV5-4, the J gene TRBJ2-1; 7 bases line up with TRBD2. After removal of 4 bases from V and 1 base from J, the junction contained 8 bases not matched to a gene. Germline V CDR1 and CDR2: SGHNT, YYREEE (reference sequence). This CDR3 comprises 16 residues. The CDR3 loop reads CASSTGRENSYNEQFF. The CDR3 nucleotides read TGTGCCAGCAGCACGGGGCGGGAGAATTCCTACAATGAGCAGTTCTTC.

As regards this clone: One end of the junction varies from germline; a read error may be responsible. The V and J genes are TRBV7-8 and TRBJ2-6; 14 positions agree with TRBD2. This CDR3 is 19 amino acids long. Per the germline V gene, CDR1 is SGHVS and CDR2 is FQNEAQ. The DNA for the CDR3 is TGTGCCAGCAGCTTACGGACTAGCGGGAGGACGTCTGGGGCCAACGGCCTGACTTTC. Its protein is CASSLRTSGRTSGANGLTF. The full variable domain, rest sourced from reference TRBV7-8 and TRBJ2-6, is GAGVSQSPRYKVAKRGQDVALRCDPISGHVSLFWYQQALGQGPEFLTYFQNEAQLDKSGLPSDRFFAERPEGSVSTLKIQRTQQEDSAVYLCASSLRTSGRTSGANGLTFGAGSRLTVL.

This chain links TRBV18 with TRBJ1-1; maybe TRBD1 (5 bases). The germline V gene encodes CDR1 KGHSH and CDR2 LQKENI. There are 15 residues in the CDR3. Between the trimmed V and J ends, which lost 4 bases and 0 bases, there was a span of 12 bases. The CDR3 DNA reads as TGTGCCAGCTCACGGGAACAGACAGTGAACACTGAAGCTTTCTTT. This codes for CASSREQTVNTEAFF.

This chain uses TRBV5-4 with TRBJ2-5; the D gene is possibly TRBD2 (5 bases). Looked up from germline, CDR1 is SGHNT and CDR2 is YYREEE (reference sequence). This CDR3 is 14 amino acids long. Trimming cost V 2 bases and J 5 bases, with 13 bases left between them. CDR3 sequence (DNA): TGTGCCAGCAGCTTTGAAAAGCGGCAGGAGACCCAGTACTTC. It translates to CASSFEKRQETQYF.

The rearrangement uses TRBV25-1 and TRBJ2-7, with D uncertain. V was trimmed by 4 bases and J by 3 bases, leaving 10 bases between them. Looked up from germline, CDR1 is MGHDK and CDR2 is SYGVNS. This CDR3 comprises 13 residues. This chain's CDR3 is CASSGSTGYEQYF. The DNA for the CDR3 is TGTGCCAGCAGTGGTAGCACCGGCTACGAGCAGTACTTC.

The rearrangement joins TRBV7-2 to TRBJ2-2; D remains unclear. Trimming removed 5 bases at V and 1 base at J, with 5 bases between. This CDR3 is built from 13 residues. CDR1 is SGHTA, CDR2 FQGNSA, per germline. The CDR3 loop is CASSTRNTGELFF. Written as DNA, the CDR3 is TGTGCCAGCAGCACGAGGAACACCGGGGAGCTGTTTTTT. The full variable domain, with the rest looked up from reference TRBV7-2 and TRBJ2-2, is GAGVSQSPSNKVTEKGKDVELRCDPISGHTALYWYRQSLGQGLEFLIYFQGNSAPDKSGLPSDRFSAERTGGSVSTLTIQRTQQEDSAVYLCASSTRNTGELFFGEGSRLTVL.

The genes are TRBV18 and TRBJ1-1, with TRBD1 identical over 8 bases. The germline V gene encodes CDR1 KGHSH and CDR2 LQKENI. This CDR3 has 13 amino acids. V dropped 4 bases and J dropped 6; count of bases not matched to a gene: 4. In nucleotides, the CDR3 is TGTGCCAGCTCACGGGGACAGGCGTCTGAAGCTTTCTTT. Encoded protein: CASSRGQASEAFF. Based on the CDR3 plus reference TRBV18 and TRBJ1-1, the full variable domain is NAGVMQNPRHLVRRRGQEARLRCSPMKGHSHVYWYRQLPEEGLKFMVYLQKENIIDESGMPKERFSAEFPKEGPSILRIQQVVRGDSAAYFCASSRGQASEAFFGQGTRLTVV.

The genes are TRBV15 and TRBJ1-3, with D uncertain. V was pared by 6 bases and J by 4 bases, with 13 bases between. The CDR3 extends over 14 amino acids. Germline V gives CDR1 LNHNV, CDR2 YYDKDF (reference sequence). The CDR3 loop is CATRGGRHGNTIYF. The DNA of the CDR3 is TGTGCCACCAGAGGTGGCAGGCACGGAAACACCATATATTTT.

The chain joins TRBV9 to TRBJ2-1; D gene unclear. CDR3 length: 15 residues. V was cut by 1 base and J by 6 bases, with 14 bases left in between. CDR1 is SGDLS and CDR2 is YYNGEE in the germline V gene. The CDR3 DNA reads TGTGCCAGCAGCGTAAACCCCCTAGTCCCCAATGAGCAGTTCTTC. Translated, it gives CASSVNPLVPNEQFF.

The chain employs TRBV27 and TRBJ2-1, with D maybe TRBD2 (6 bases). Looked up from germline, CDR1 is MNHEY and CDR2 is SMNVEV (reference sequence). Trimming pared 6 bases from V and 2 bases from J, leaving 14 bases between. The CDR3 totals 15 residues. The DNA of the CDR3 is TGTGCCAGCAGCCCAAGCGGGTCTACCTACAATGAGCAGTTCTTC. This translates into CASSPSGSTYNEQFF.

The chain combines TRBV19 with TRBJ2-3; 7 nucleotides line up with TRBD2. This CDR3 is 14 amino acids long. Germline V CDR1 and CDR2: LNHDA, SQIVND (reference sequence). V was clipped by 6 bases and J by 6 bases; unmatched bases: 9. The CDR3 here is CASSWRGSGDTQYF. In DNA form, the CDR3 reads TGTGCCAGTAGCTGGCGGGGGTCCGGGGATACGCAGTATTTT. Looking up the rest from reference TRBV19 and TRBJ2-3 gives the full variable domain: DGGITQSPKYLFRKEGQNVTLSCEQNLNHDAMYWYRQDPGQGLRLIYYSQIVNDFQKGDIAEGYSVSREKKESFPLTVTSAQKNPTAFYLCASSWRGSGDTQYFGPGTRLTVL.

In regard to this clone: At one of its ends the junction is not consistent with the germline gene, which may arise from a read error. The chain links TRBV5-1 to TRBJ2-4; 14 positions match TRBD2. The germline V gene has CDR1 SGHRS and CDR2 YFSETQ. CDR3 length equals 18 residues. The DNA of the CDR3 is TGCGCCAGCAGCGGGGCGACTAGCGGGGGGGCTATGCGAAACAGTCAGTACTTC. This gives the protein CASSGATSGGAMRNSQYF.

The V gene is TRBV19, the J gene TRBJ1-1; 7 bases are a match to TRBD1. The CDR3 contains 13 residues. The ends lost 4 bases at V and 4 bases at J; junction bases unmatched: 3. Germline loops: CDR1 LNHDA, CDR2 SQIVND (reference sequence). The CDR3 loop is CASSRDSVTEAFF. The CDR3 DNA is TGTGCCAGTAGTAGGGACAGTGTCACTGAAGCTTTCTTT.